This TCR beta chain comes out of a study of shared clonotypes between healthy human individuals. Naive-designated CD8 cells lacked CD45RO, were positively enriched for CCR7, and omitted terminally differentiated effector memory CD45RA+ cells. V was pared by 1 base and J by 8 bases, with 12 bases between. The CDR3 has 14 amino acids. The V gene's germline CDR1 is MGHRA and CDR2 YSYEKL. This clone was detected only once. Produced via immunoSEQ multiplex PCR; TCRdb's table is partial and in-frame only. The sample lists more than 2 million clones; about 94% were seen once. This TCR came from a man aged 18 to 30 in good health. The sequencing sample was made of naive CD8+ T cells sorted from blood. This chain connects TRBV4-1 to TRBJ2-1; D is ambiguous. The CDR3 DNA is TGCGCCAGCAGCCAAGTTAGCCATTCCCATGAGCAGTTCTTC. Protein sequence: CASSQVSHSHEQFF.